The TCR beta chain under discussion was sequenced for a study of human T cells and chemical hapten exposure. Background on the study: Per-sample TCR yield variation was attributed mainly to small pooled library volume differences.

Time point: patch test 1, 2 weeks after DPC sensitization. The sample's treatment: therapeutic diphenylcyclopropenone sensitization with weekly scalp DPC. Per germline, CDR1 SGHDT and CDR2 YYEEEE. The CDR3 has 12 amino acids. V was clipped by 3 bases and J by 3 bases, with 6 bases between them. TCRdb fed the RACE reads into MiXCR, producing one record per CDR3 protein. The data show some 180,000 distinct CDR3 sequences, around 22% seen once. This clonotype originated in a woman between 50 and 59 years old with alopecia areata. Some clones in this sample may be carry-over from other donors' samples. The sample here was whole blood, taken in connection with sensitization to the hapten diphenylcyclopropenone (DPC). This chain uses TRBV5-6 with TRBJ1-2; D gene ambiguous. In DNA form, the CDR3 reads TGTGCCAGCAGCTGGAACGACTATGGCTACACCTTC. Amino acids: CASSWNDYGYTF. Together with reference TRBV5-6 and TRBJ1-2, the CDR3 gives the full variable domain: DAGVTQSPTHLIKTRGQQVTLRCSPKSGHDTVSWYQQALGQGPQFIFQYYEEEERQRGNFPDRFSGHQFPNYSSELNVNALLLGDSALYLCASSWNDYGYTFGSGTRLTVV.